This TCR beta chain was documented in a study of CD8 T cells in Susac syndrome. Random hexamers were used to reverse transcribe 0.5 to 1 ug of RNA. TCRdb redid the calling of the immunoSEQ multiplex PCR reads with MiXCR, one entry per CDR3 protein. The profile shows some 63,000 distinct CDR3 sequences, approximately 96% of them singletons. Germline CDR1 reads DFQATT; CDR2 reads SNEGSKA (reference sequence). The CDR3 is 13 amino acids. The V end lost 2 bases, the J end lost 8 bases, and 15 bases lay between the germline ends. The chain employs TRBV20-1 and TRBJ2-5, with a possible D match to TRBD2 (5 bases). This TCR was sampled from a human donor with multiple sclerosis. The specimen was CD8+ T cells from PBMCs. The CDR3 reads CSARSEPRGTQYF. CDR3 nucleotides: TGCAGTGCTAGATCCGAACCCCGGGGTACCCAGTACTTC.